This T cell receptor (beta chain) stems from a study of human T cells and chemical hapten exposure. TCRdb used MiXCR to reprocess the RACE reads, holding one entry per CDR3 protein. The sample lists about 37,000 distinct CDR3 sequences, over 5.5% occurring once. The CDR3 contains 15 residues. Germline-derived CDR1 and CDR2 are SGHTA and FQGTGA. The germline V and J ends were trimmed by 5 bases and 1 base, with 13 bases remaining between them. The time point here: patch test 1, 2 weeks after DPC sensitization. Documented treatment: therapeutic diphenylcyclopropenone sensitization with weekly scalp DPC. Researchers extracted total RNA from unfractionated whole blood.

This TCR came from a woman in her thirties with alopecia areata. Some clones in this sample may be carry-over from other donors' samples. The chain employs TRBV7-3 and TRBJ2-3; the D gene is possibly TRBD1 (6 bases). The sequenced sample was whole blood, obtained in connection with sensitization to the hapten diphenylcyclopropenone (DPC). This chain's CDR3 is CASSQQGRGTDTQYF. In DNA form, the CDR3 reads TGTGCCAGCAGCCAACAGGGTAGAGGCACAGATACGCAGTATTTT.